This TCR beta chain is drawn from a study of T cells in Graves' hyperthyroidism and ophthalmopathy. Germline V gene sequence: CDR1 MDHEN, CDR2 SYDVKM. The CDR3 is 15 amino acids. V gave up 3 bases and J gave up 0 bases, with 10 bases separating them. This clonotype was detected many times. Amplification of TCR beta CDR3 regions used RNA as the template. Researchers ran a first-round RT-PCR on the TCR CDR3 using the HTBI primer set. TCRdb passed the multiplex PCR reads through MiXCR, listing each CDR3 protein once. The sample has fewer than 600,000 distinct CDR3 sequences, about 14% seen once. PBMCs were sourced from less than 12 ml fresh peripheral blood.

Specimen: blood. This sequence joins TRBV28 and TRBJ2-3, with D unresolved. The source is a woman between 40 and 55 years old with Graves' hyperthyroidism. The CDR3 DNA follows: TGTGCCAGCAGTTTGTACGGTATTAGCACAGATACGCAGTATTTT. Translating it yields CASSLYGISTDTQYF.